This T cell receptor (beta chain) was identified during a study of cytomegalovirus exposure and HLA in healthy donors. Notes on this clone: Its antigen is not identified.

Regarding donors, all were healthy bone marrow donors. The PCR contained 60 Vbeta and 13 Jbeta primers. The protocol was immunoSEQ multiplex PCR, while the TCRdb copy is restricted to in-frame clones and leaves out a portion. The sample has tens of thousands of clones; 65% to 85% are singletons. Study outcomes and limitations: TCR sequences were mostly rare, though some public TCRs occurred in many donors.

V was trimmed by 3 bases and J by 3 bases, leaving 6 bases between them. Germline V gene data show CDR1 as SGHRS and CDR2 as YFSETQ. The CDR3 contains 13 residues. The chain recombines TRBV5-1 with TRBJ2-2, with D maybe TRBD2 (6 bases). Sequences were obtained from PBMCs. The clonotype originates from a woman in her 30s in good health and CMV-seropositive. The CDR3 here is CASSWGDTGELFF. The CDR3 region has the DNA TGCGCCAGCAGCTGGGGGGACACCGGGGAGCTGTTTTTT.